The clone carrying this T cell receptor beta chain was recorded a few times. The antigen is not known. TCRdb re-called the 5' RACE reads with MiXCR, one entry per CDR3 protein. The table includes 350,000 to 500,000 distinct CDR3 sequences, 20% to 25% detected once. This specimen comes from a study of T-cell memory formation after mild COVID-19. Whole-study context: Each donor largely had its own TCR clusters. Study observations and caveats: Memory sampled before infection contained some responding clones, suggesting cross-reactive memory joined.

CDR3 length equals 15 residues. CDR1 is MGHRA and CDR2 is YSYEKL in the germline V gene. V was shortened by 0 bases and J by 2 bases, with 11 bases between the two germline ends. This rearrangement joins TRBV4-1 to TRBJ2-7, with a possible D match to TRBD1 (6 bases). Sequencing was performed on PBMCs or a T cell subset sorted from them (not recorded which). The sequence was collected from an adult woman who had mild COVID-19 (a few samples of this study predate the infection). Cell type and time point are not known. CDR3 amino acids: CASSQDRQATYEQYF. CDR3 DNA sequence: TGCGCCAGCAGCCAAGATCGACAGGCAACCTACGAGCAGTACTTC.